The 10 T cell receptor beta chains given below trace back to one sample, sequenced in a study of blood T cell repertoires in COVID-19. The protocol was immunoSEQ multiplex PCR, while the TCRdb copy is restricted to in-frame clones and leaves out a portion. Of roughly 47,000 clones listed, roughly 87% were seen once; the top ten hold 15%. The sequenced sample consisted of peripheral blood. The receptors stem from an older man with active COVID-19.

The V and J genes are TRBV27 and TRBJ2-7, with 7 positions matching TRBD1. With V trimmed by 8 bases and J by 2 bases, 3 bases remained unmatched. CDR1 is MNHEY and CDR2 is SMNVEV in the germline V gene (reference sequence). The CDR3 is made up of 12 amino acids. CDR3 in amino acids: CASGQDAYEQYF. The CDR3 region has the DNA TGTGCCAGCGGACAGGACGCCTACGAGCAGTACTTC.

The V gene is TRBV28, the J gene TRBJ2-7; 12 nucleotides line up with TRBD2. Germline-derived CDR1 and CDR2 are MDHEN and SYDVKM. This CDR3 contains 16 residues. Trimming cost V 4 bases and J 0 bases; bases outside gene matches: 4. CDR3 region: CASSSASGGASYEQYF. CDR3 nucleotide sequence: TGTGCCAGCAGTTCAGCTAGCGGGGGGGCCTCCTACGAGCAGTACTTC.

This chain links TRBV9 with TRBJ2-2; 12 bases align to TRBD2. Looked up from germline, CDR1 is SGDLS and CDR2 is YYNGEE. V shed 4 bases and J 5 bases; nucleotides not matched to a gene: 12. The CDR3 loop spans 18 amino acids. CDR3 in amino acids: CASSPILTSGGGTGELFF. In DNA, the CDR3 is TGTGCCAGCAGCCCTATACTGACTAGCGGGGGAGGTACCGGGGAGCTGTTTTTT.

This sequence joins TRBV7-2 and TRBJ1-5; D not certain. Germline V gene sequence: CDR1 SGHTA, CDR2 FQGNSA. The CDR3 runs 16 residues. V was shortened by 3 bases and J by 0 bases, with 12 bases between the two germline ends. This CDR3 reads CASSFTSVYSNQPQHF. CDR3 nucleotide sequence: TGTGCCAGCAGCTTTACCAGCGTTTATAGCAATCAGCCCCAGCATTTT.

V gene TRBV3-1 (or the pseudogene TRBV3-2) combines with J gene TRBJ2-2; TRBD2 matches 8 bases. CDR3 length: 16 residues. Unmatched junction bases numbered 10, after V lost 6 bases and J lost 4 bases. Germline V gene data show CDR1 as LGHDT and CDR2 as YNNKEL (reference sequence). CDR3 sequence: CASRPRGGTATGELFF. The CDR3 coding sequence is TGTGCCAGCAGACCCCGGGGGGGCACGGCCACCGGGGAGCTGTTTTTT.

The CDR3 is CASSYGRSDTEAFF. CDR3 nucleotide sequence: TGTGCCAGCAGTTACGGGAGGTCGGACACTGAAGCTTTCTTT. The chain recombines TRBV7-9 with TRBJ1-1; D uncertain. V lost 6 bases and J 3 bases, leaving 14 bases between the germline ends. The CDR3 has 14 residues. Germline V gene data show CDR1 as SEHNR and CDR2 as FQNEAQ (reference sequence).

The genes are TRBV27 and TRBJ2-7; 12 bases agree with TRBD1. The CDR3 sequence is 14 residues long. The V and J ends lost 6 bases and 7 bases, in that order; junction bases with no gene match: 7. Germline CDR1 is MNHEY and CDR2 is SMNVEV (reference sequence). The CDR3 nucleotides read TGTGCCAGCAGCACCGGGACAGGGGGCCGTGAGCAGTACTTC. It is translated as CASSTGTGGREQYF.

The chain carries TRBV7-2 and TRBJ2-6, with TRBD2 matching 11 bases. CDR1 and CDR2 from the germline V gene are SGHTA and FQGNSA. CDR3 length equals 17 residues. J was trimmed by 1 base and V by 5 bases; bases with no gene match: 4. The CDR3 bases are TGTGCCAGCAGCCATAGCGGGGGGGCGTCTGGGGCCAACGTCCTGACTTTC. Translation gives CASSHSGGASGANVLTF.

In its sample, this clone is medium-sized. The V and J genes are TRBV5-4 and TRBJ2-1, with D perhaps TRBD1 (5 bases). V lost 1 base to trimming and J lost 4 bases, with 12 bases between them. CDR3 length equals 15 residues. CDR1 is SGHNT and CDR2 is YYREEE in the germline V gene (reference sequence). CDR3 sequence: CASSLRQGEYNEQFF. The CDR3 nucleotides read TGTGCCAGCAGCTTGCGGCAGGGCGAGTACAATGAGCAGTTCTTC.

This clone was seen a single time. This rearrangement joins TRBV19 to TRBJ2-1, with no clear D. The V end was cut by 3 bases, the J end by 9 bases, with 12 bases between. The germline V gene encodes CDR1 LNHDA and CDR2 SQIVND (reference sequence). This CDR3 region has 13 residues. The CDR3 sequence is CASSMVVRPEQFF. The CDR3 DNA reads as TGTGCCAGTAGTATGGTCGTGCGTCCTGAGCAGTTCTTC.